One and the same sample provided the 10 T cell receptor beta chains below, sequenced in a study of beta chain features in type 1 diabetes. Study-level points and caveats: Among patients with Type 1 diabetes, TCRB CDR3s were moderately but significantly shorter in every one of the four CD4+ subsets.

Antigen specificity for these receptors is unknown. As every portion of the isolated RNA was reverse transcribed, the sequencing read expressed TCRB transcripts. TCRdb keeps only in-frame clones here, not all; method: immunoSEQ multiplex PCR. Among approximately 730,000 clones listed, 13% were seen once. The sequencing sample was made of naive CD4+ T cells from blood. The receptors were sampled from a man aged 18-30 years with type 1 diabetes.

This chain uses TRBV28 with TRBJ1-2; 9 nucleotides agree with TRBD1. The CDR3 extends over 15 amino acids. CDR1 MDHEN and CDR2 SYDVKM come from the germline V gene. The trim removed 5 bases at V and 6 bases at J, leaving 10 bases unmatched. CDR3 bases: TGTGCCAGCAGTGCCCCGGACAGGGGATCGAATGGCTACACCTTC. As protein: CASSAPDRGSNGYTF.

This clone was found a few times. This chain connects TRBV11-2 to TRBJ2-3; 10 bases align to TRBD2. With 5 bases clipped from V and 7 bases from J, the junction kept 9 bases outside the gene matches. CDR1 is SGHAT and CDR2 is FQNNGV in the germline V gene. This CDR3 spans 15 amino acids. Here the CDR3 reads CASSLGLARTNTQYF. Written as DNA, the CDR3 is TGTGCCAGCAGCCTGGGACTAGCGAGAACAAATACGCAGTATTTT. Looking up the rest from reference TRBV11-2 and TRBJ2-3 gives the full variable domain: EAGVAQSPRYKIIEKRQSVAFWCNPISGHATLYWYQQILGQGPKLLIQFQNNGVVDDSQLPKDRFSAERLKGVDSTLKIQPAKLEDSAVYLCASSLGLARTNTQYFGPGTRLTVL.

The chain employs TRBV4-1 and TRBJ1-1; D is possibly TRBD1 (6 bases). V was shortened by 0 bases and J by 1 base, with 9 bases between the two germline ends. In germline, CDR1 is MGHRA, CDR2 YSYEKL. CDR3 length: 15 amino acids. The CDR3 reads CASSQEGRGNTEAFF. DNA of the CDR3: TGCGCCAGCAGCCAAGAGGGCAGGGGGAACACTGAAGCTTTCTTT.

The chain combines TRBV9 with TRBJ2-7; 8 bases are shared with TRBD2. V lost 0 bases, J lost 6 bases, and 5 bases stayed unmatched. Germline V gene sequence: CDR1 SGDLS, CDR2 YYNGEE. The CDR3 covers 14 residues. The CDR3: CASSVDPAGAEQYF. The DNA of the CDR3 is TGTGCCAGCAGCGTAGACCCAGCGGGGGCCGAGCAGTACTTC. Using reference TRBV9 and TRBJ2-7 for the parts outside the CDR3, the full variable domain is DSGVTQTPKHLITATGQRVTLRCSPRSGDLSVYWYQQSLDQGLQFLIQYYNGEERAKGNILERFSAQQFPDLHSELNLSSLELGDSALYFCASSVDPAGAEQYFGPGTRLTVT.

This clone was seen only a few times. The sample holds other DNA sequences that translate to the same CDR3. V usage is TRBV9 and J usage is TRBJ2-1, with D unclear. Between the trimmed V and J ends, which lost 1 base and 7 bases, there was a span of 3 bases. This CDR3 comprises 11 residues. CDR1 SGDLS and CDR2 YYNGEE come from the germline V gene. The CDR3 DNA sequence: TGTGCCAGCAGCGTATATAATGAGCAGTTCTTC. This encodes CASSVYNEQFF.

The chain recombines TRBV7-9 with TRBJ2-6, with no clear D. This CDR3 region has 13 residues. In germline, CDR1 is SEHNR, CDR2 FQNEAQ (reference sequence). V lost 7 bases and J lost 0, with 4 bases in between. The CDR3 here is CASITSGANVLTF. CDR3 in DNA: TGTGCCAGCATCACCTCTGGGGCCAACGTCCTGACTTTC.

This clone has more than one count but fewer than ten. The V and J genes are TRBV19 and TRBJ1-2, with a possible D match to TRBD1 (5 bases). There are 13 residues in the CDR3. Germline CDR1 and CDR2: LNHDA and SQIVND (reference sequence). Deletions cut 7 bases from V and 3 bases from J, with 12 bases between. In DNA form, the CDR3 reads TGTGCCAGTAAGCCACGGGGGTACTATGGCTACACCTTC. Translation gives CASKPRGYYGYTF.

The V and J genes are TRBV6-4 and TRBJ1-2; 9 bases agree with TRBD1. Per the germline V gene, CDR1 is MRHNA and CDR2 is SNTAGT. V gave up 2 bases and J gave up 8 bases; unmatched junction bases: 9. The CDR3 is 15 residues long. The CDR3 loop is CASSDPGQGNDGYTF. DNA of the CDR3: TGTGCCAGCAGTGACCCCGGACAGGGGAACGACGGCTACACCTTC.

This clone was seen a handful of times. The V gene is TRBV4-1, the J gene TRBJ1-1, with 9 nucleotides matching TRBD1. There are 14 residues in the CDR3. CDR1 and CDR2 from the germline V gene are MGHRA and YSYEKL. Trimming took 1 base from V and 6 from J; bases not matched to a gene: 3. The CDR3 loop is CASSQGDRAAEAFF. The CDR3 DNA is TGCGCCAGCAGCCAAGGGGACAGGGCCGCTGAAGCTTTCTTT.

The chain is built from TRBV6-5 and TRBJ1-2; D might be TRBD1 (5 bases). V was trimmed by 2 bases and J by 8 bases, leaving 12 bases between them. Germline-derived CDR1 and CDR2 are MNHEY and SVGAGI. This CDR3 has 13 amino acids. CDR3 protein: CASSYQGASGYTF. The CDR3 nucleotides are TGTGCCAGCAGTTACCAGGGCGCTTCAGGCTACACCTTC.